Detailed here is one T cell receptor beta chain. Its antigen is unknown. CD8 cells classed as naive were CD45RO-negative and positively selected for CCR7, excluding terminally differentiated effector memory CD45RA+ cells. This sample was included in a study of shared clonotypes between healthy human individuals. Study details: Donor ages ranged 18 to 49 years: a couple of women, a few men.

Measured with immunoSEQ multiplex PCR; TCRdb has only the in-frame clones, and not every one. Of 2 million to 2.5 million clones in the sample, roughly 95% are singletons; the top ten hold around 1.1%. Findings and caveats of the study: Clonotypes shared by all four sorted-subset donors had higher generation probabilities than non-shared clonotypes. Enrolling few donors narrowed the genetic and exposure-history diversity that was represented. It was observed that 5% to 6% of naive CD4 clonotypes were shared across a handful of donors.

Germline V lookup: CDR1 LNHNV, CDR2 YYDKDF (reference sequence). This CDR3 has 15 residues. Trimming shortened V by 0 bases and J by 0 bases, and 8 bases separated the two germline ends. This receptor was obtained from a man aged 18 to 29 in good health. This rearrangement joins TRBV15 to TRBJ2-5; a possible D gene is TRBD1 (6 bases). The source material was naive CD8+ T cells sorted from blood. The DNA of the CDR3 is TGTGCCACCAGCAGAGAGGACAGCGACCAAGAGACCCAGTACTTC. Encoded protein: CATSREDSDQETQYF.